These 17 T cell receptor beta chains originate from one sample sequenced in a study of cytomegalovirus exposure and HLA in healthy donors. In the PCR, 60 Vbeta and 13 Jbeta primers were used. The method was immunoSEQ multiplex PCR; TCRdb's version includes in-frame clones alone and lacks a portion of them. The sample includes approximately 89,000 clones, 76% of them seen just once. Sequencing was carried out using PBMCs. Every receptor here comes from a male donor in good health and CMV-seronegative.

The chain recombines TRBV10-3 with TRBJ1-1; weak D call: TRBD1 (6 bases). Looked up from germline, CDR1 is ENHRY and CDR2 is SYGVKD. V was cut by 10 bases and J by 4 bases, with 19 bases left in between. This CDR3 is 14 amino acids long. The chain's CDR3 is CATNQGISATEAFF. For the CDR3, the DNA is TGTGCCACCAACCAGGGGATATCGGCCACTGAAGCTTTCTTT.

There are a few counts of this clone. CDR3 loop: CASSQVMSRGPGPPQHF. The CDR3 DNA is TGCGCCAGCAGCCAAGTCATGTCCAGGGGGCCGGGTCCACCCCAGCATTTT. This chain joins TRBV4-1 and TRBJ1-5; 8 bases fit TRBD1. Germline V gene data show CDR1 as MGHRA and CDR2 as YSYEKL. With V trimmed by 1 base and J by 10 bases, 15 bases remained unmatched. The CDR3 sequence is 17 residues long.

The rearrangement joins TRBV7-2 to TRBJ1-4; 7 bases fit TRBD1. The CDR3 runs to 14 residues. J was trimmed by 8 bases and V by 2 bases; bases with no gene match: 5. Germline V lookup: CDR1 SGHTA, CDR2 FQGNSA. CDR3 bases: TGTGCCAGCAGCTTACGACAGGGAAGCGAAAAACTGTTTTTT. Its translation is CASSLRQGSEKLFF.

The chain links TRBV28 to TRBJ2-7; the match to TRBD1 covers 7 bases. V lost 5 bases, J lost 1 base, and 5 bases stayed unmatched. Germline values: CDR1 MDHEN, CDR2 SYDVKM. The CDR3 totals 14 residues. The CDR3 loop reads CASSPRQGSYEQYF. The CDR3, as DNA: TGTGCCAGCAGTCCAAGACAGGGTTCCTACGAGCAGTACTTC.

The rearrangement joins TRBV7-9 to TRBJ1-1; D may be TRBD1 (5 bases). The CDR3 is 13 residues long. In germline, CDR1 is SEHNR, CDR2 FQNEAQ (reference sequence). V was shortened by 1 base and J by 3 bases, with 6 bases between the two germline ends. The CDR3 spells CASSLGQYTEAFF. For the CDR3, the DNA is TGTGCCAGCAGCTTAGGACAGTACACTGAAGCTTTCTTT.

CDR3 amino acids: CASSFSPAYNEQFF. The CDR3 nucleotides read TGTGCCAGCAGCTTTTCTCCCGCCTACAATGAGCAGTTCTTC. The V and J genes are TRBV11-3 and TRBJ2-1; D call uncertain. In germline, CDR1 is SGHNT, CDR2 YENEEA. V was clipped by 3 bases and J by 2 bases, with 8 bases between them. The CDR3 loop spans 14 amino acids.

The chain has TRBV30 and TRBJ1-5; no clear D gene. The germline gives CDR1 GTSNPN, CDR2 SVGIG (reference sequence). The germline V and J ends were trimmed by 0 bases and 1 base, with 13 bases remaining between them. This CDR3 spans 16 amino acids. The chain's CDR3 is CAWSVERAGSNQPQHF. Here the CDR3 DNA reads TGTGCCTGGAGTGTTGAGCGGGCTGGGAGCAATCAGCCCCAGCATTTT.

In DNA, the CDR3 is TGTGCCAGTAGTATAGGCAGCTCTGGGGCCAACGTCCTGACTTTC. Protein: CASSIGSSGANVLTF. The rearrangement joins TRBV19 to TRBJ2-6; D not resolved. V gave up 1 base and J gave up 0 bases, with 4 bases separating them. The V gene's germline CDR1 is LNHDA and CDR2 SQIVND (reference sequence). This CDR3 is built from 15 residues.

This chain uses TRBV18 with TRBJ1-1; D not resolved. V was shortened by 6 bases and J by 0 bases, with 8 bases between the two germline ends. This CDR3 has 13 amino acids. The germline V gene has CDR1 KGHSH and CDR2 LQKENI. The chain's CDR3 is CASSRALNTEAFF. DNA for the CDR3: TGTGCCAGCTCCCGCGCTTTGAACACTGAAGCTTTCTTT.

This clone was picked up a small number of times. CDR3 protein: CASSQPDRRDEKLFF. CDR3 sequence (DNA): TGCGCCAGCAGCCAACCCGACCGACGGGATGAAAAACTGTTTTTT. The chain recombines TRBV4-1 with TRBJ1-4; D remains unclear. CDR1 and CDR2 from the germline V gene are MGHRA and YSYEKL. V was shortened by 2 bases and J by 6 bases, with 13 bases between the two germline ends. The CDR3 spans 15 residues.

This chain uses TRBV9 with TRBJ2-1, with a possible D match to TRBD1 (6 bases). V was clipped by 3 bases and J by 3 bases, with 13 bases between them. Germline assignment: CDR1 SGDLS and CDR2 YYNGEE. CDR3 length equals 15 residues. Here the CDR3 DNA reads TGTGCCAGCAGCGAGTCCGGGACATACTACAATGAGCAGTTCTTC. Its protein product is CASSESGTYYNEQFF.

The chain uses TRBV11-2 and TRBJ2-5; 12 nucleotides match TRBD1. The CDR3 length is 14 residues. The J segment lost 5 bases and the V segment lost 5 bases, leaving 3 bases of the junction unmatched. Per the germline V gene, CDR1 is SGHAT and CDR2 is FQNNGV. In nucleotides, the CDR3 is TGTGCCAGCAGCCGCGGGACAGGGGGCGAGACCCAGTACTTC. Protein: CASSRGTGGETQYF.

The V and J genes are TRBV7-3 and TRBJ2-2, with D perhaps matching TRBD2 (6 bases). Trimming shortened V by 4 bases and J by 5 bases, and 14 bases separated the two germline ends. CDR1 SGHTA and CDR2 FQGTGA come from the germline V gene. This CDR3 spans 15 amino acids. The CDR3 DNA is TGTGCCAGCAGCTCGCTGGGCCGGGGGACCGGGGAGCTGTTTTTT. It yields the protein CASSSLGRGTGELFF.

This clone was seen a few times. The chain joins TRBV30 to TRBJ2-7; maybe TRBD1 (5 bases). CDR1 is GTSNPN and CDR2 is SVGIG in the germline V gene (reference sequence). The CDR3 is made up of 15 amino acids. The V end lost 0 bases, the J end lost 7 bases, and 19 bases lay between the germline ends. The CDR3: CAWSVLRGMVGEQYF. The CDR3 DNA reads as TGTGCCTGGAGTGTACTTAGGGGAATGGTGGGGGAGCAGTACTTC.

CDR3 DNA sequence: TGTGCCAGCCTCGGGACAGGGGGCGTTCGGACTGAAGCTTTCTTT. As protein: CASLGTGGVRTEAFF. This chain connects TRBV28 to TRBJ1-1, with TRBD1 identical over 12 bases. Germline CDR1 and CDR2: MDHEN and SYDVKM. With V trimmed by 8 bases and J by 5 bases, 9 bases remained unmatched. The CDR3 totals 15 residues.

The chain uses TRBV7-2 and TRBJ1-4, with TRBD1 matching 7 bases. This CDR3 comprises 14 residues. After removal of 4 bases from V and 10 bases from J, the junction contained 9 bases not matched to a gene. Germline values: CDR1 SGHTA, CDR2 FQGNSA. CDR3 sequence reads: CASSSTGTVGKLFF. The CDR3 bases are TGTGCCAGCAGCTCCACCGGGACAGTGGGAAAACTGTTTTTT.

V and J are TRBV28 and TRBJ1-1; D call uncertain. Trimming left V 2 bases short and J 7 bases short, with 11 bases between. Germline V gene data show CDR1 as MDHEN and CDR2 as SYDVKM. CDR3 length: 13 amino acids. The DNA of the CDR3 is TGTGCCAGCAGTTTACGAGCCGAAGATGAAGCTTTCTTT. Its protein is CASSLRAEDEAFF.